Presented here are 32 T cell receptor beta chains from one specimen sequenced in a study of blood T cell repertoires in COVID-19. Sequencing used immunoSEQ multiplex PCR; TCRdb keeps in-frame clones, though not all of them. This sample carries fewer than 250,000 clones, about 85% of them seen once, and the ten largest clones take around 0.89%. Material: peripheral blood. These TCRs come from a man in his forties with acute or convalescent COVID-19.

This chain links TRBV29-1 with TRBJ2-5; TRBD1 matches 7 bases. Trimming removed 7 bases from V and 2 bases from J; junction bases left unmatched: 4. Germline lookup yields CDR1 SQVTM and CDR2 ANQGSEA. There are 12 residues in the CDR3. The CDR3 nucleotides read TGCAGCGGGAACAGGGGTCAAGAGACCCAGTACTTC. Encoded protein: CSGNRGQETQYF.

The rearrangement uses TRBV5-6 and TRBJ2-1; TRBD1 matches 7 bases. V lost 2 bases to trimming and J lost 4 bases; unmatched junction nucleotides: 9. The CDR3 is made up of 16 amino acids. The germline V gene has CDR1 SGHDT and CDR2 YYEEEE. The CDR3 DNA reads as TGTGCCAGCAGCTTATACAGGGGCACCTTATACAATGAGCAGTTCTTC. Translating it yields CASSLYRGTLYNEQFF.

The V gene is TRBV27, the J gene TRBJ2-2, with D perhaps matching TRBD1 (7 bases). The length of the CDR3 is 16 residues. Per the germline V gene, CDR1 is MNHEY and CDR2 is SMNVEV (reference sequence). With 6 bases removed from V and 6 bases from J, the gap between germline ends came to 20 bases. The CDR3 DNA reads TGTGCCAGCAGCTTAAATCCGACTAGGGGGCCCGGGGAGCTGTTTTTT. Protein sequence: CASSLNPTRGPGELFF.

This clone was counted only a few times. The chain links TRBV6-2 or TRBV6-3 to TRBJ1-5, with unresolved D. Germline CDR1 MNHEY, CDR2 SVGEGT. The CDR3 spans 17 residues. Between the trimmed V and J ends, which lost 0 bases and 7 bases, there was a span of 19 bases. CDR3 sequence (DNA): TGTGCCAGCAGTTACTCTGGCGGGCAGAAGGGAGGACAGCCCCAGCATTTT. It yields the protein CASSYSGGQKGGQPQHF.

The V and J genes are TRBV9 and TRBJ1-1; no clear D gene. The CDR3 length is 15 residues. Trimming pared 2 bases from V and 1 base from J, leaving 12 bases between. CDR1 is SGDLS, CDR2 YYNGEE, per germline. CDR3 sequence reads: CASSVEGTGNTEAFF. The CDR3, as DNA: TGTGCCAGCAGCGTCGAAGGTACGGGGAACACTGAAGCTTTCTTT.

The chain employs TRBV10-2 and TRBJ2-1; 7 bases align to TRBD1. There are 16 residues in the CDR3. The ends lost 8 bases at V and 3 bases at J; junction bases unmatched: 13. Germline V gene data show CDR1 as WSHSY and CDR2 as SAAADI. In DNA form, the CDR3 reads TGCGCCAGCCGCGATCCTGGACAGGTGCACTACAATGAGCAGTTCTTC. Translating it yields CASRDPGQVHYNEQFF.

This chain uses TRBV9 with TRBJ2-5, with D possibly being TRBD2 (7 bases). Trimming took 0 bases from V and 5 from J, leaving 11 bases between them. The CDR3 is 14 residues long. Germline CDR1 is SGDLS and CDR2 is YYNGEE. The CDR3 is CASSVGGGLETQYF. In nucleotides, the CDR3 is TGTGCCAGCAGCGTAGGGGGGGGCTTGGAGACCCAGTACTTC. Full variable domain (remainder filled in from reference TRBV9 and TRBJ2-5): DSGVTQTPKHLITATGQRVTLRCSPRSGDLSVYWYQQSLDQGLQFLIQYYNGEERAKGNILERFSAQQFPDLHSELNLSSLELGDSALYFCASSVGGGLETQYFGPGTRLLVL.

CDR3 amino acids: CASSYGGGYYNEQFF. CDR3 DNA sequence: TGTGCCAGCAGTTACGGCGGGGGCTATTACAATGAGCAGTTCTTC. The gene calls are TRBV6-5 and TRBJ2-1; TRBD2 is a possible D gene (7 bases). The germline V and J ends were trimmed by 2 bases and 4 bases, with 12 bases remaining between them. CDR1 and CDR2 from the germline V gene are MNHEY and SVGAGI. CDR3 size: 15 residues.

The chain recombines TRBV2 with TRBJ1-1; a weak D match, TRBD1 (5 bases). The V end was cut by 6 bases, the J end by 1 base, with 6 bases between. Germline lookup yields CDR1 SNHLY and CDR2 FYNNEI. This CDR3 has 12 amino acids. CDR3 DNA sequence: TGTGCCAGCAGAGACAGGAACACTGAAGCTTTCTTT. This translates into CASRDRNTEAFF.

The CDR3 is CASSLGSSLTGELFF. The CDR3 nucleotides are TGTGCCAGCAGCTTAGGGAGCAGCCTAACCGGGGAGCTGTTTTTT. The genes are TRBV7-9 and TRBJ2-2; D is undetermined. The CDR3 runs to 15 residues. V was trimmed by 1 base and J by 5 bases, leaving 11 bases between them. Germline CDR1 and CDR2: SEHNR and FQNEAQ (reference sequence).

A few counts support this clone. The V gene is TRBV30, the J gene TRBJ1-4; weak D call: TRBD1 (6 bases). Looked up from germline, CDR1 is GTSNPN and CDR2 is SVGIG (reference sequence). Trimming took off 6 bases at V and 8 bases at J, with 13 bases between the two ends. CDR3 length: 12 residues. CDR3 amino acids: CACRQVAEKLFF. The DNA of the CDR3 is TGTGCCTGTAGACAGGTCGCCGAAAAACTGTTTTTT.

CDR3 region: CASSSAGGWNNEQFF. The CDR3 bases are TGTGCCAGCAGCTCCGCTGGGGGGTGGAACAATGAGCAGTTCTTC. V and J are TRBV7-2 and TRBJ2-1; D may be TRBD2 (6 bases). The V gene's germline CDR1 is SGHTA and CDR2 FQGNSA. V was trimmed by 4 bases and J by 5 bases, leaving 15 bases between them. The CDR3 spans 15 residues.

This chain joins TRBV5-1 and TRBJ1-2; D gene unclear. The CDR3 is made up of 15 amino acids. The germline CDR1 and CDR2 sequences are SGHRS and YFSETQ. Trimming took off 0 bases at V and 2 bases at J, with 11 bases between the two ends. The CDR3 sequence is CASSLEGRLNYGYTF. The DNA for the CDR3 is TGCGCCAGCAGCTTGGAAGGGAGACTAAACTATGGCTACACCTTC.

The chain couples TRBV5-1 to TRBJ1-1; D is perhaps TRBD1 (6 bases). Germline loops: CDR1 SGHRS, CDR2 YFSETQ. V lost 3 bases to trimming and J lost 5 bases, with 11 bases between them. The CDR3 extends over 13 amino acids. CDR3 sequence: CASSSRGGTEAFF. In nucleotides, the CDR3 is TGCGCCAGCAGCTCCAGGGGAGGGACTGAAGCTTTCTTT.

The gene calls are TRBV6-1 and TRBJ1-3, with D unresolved. CDR1 MNHNS and CDR2 SASEGT come from the germline V gene. This CDR3 contains 14 residues. The germline V and J ends were trimmed by 5 bases and 0 bases, with 8 bases remaining between them. The CDR3 DNA reads TGTGCCAGCAGTTTAGCCTTCTCTGGAAACACCATATATTTT. Translated: CASSLAFSGNTIYF.

This clone was counted once. V is TRBV6-5 and J is TRBJ1-1, with 8 bases fitting TRBD1. Germline V lookup: CDR1 MNHEY, CDR2 SVGAGI. The CDR3 is 13 residues long. V lost 7 bases to trimming and J lost 5 bases; unmatched junction nucleotides: 6. The CDR3 nucleotides are TGTGCCAGCACCAACAGGGGGGGAACTGAAGCTTTCTTT. Translating it yields CASTNRGGTEAFF.

The rearrangement uses TRBV5-1 and TRBJ1-1, with TRBD1 identical over 9 bases. Germline CDR1 and CDR2: SGHRS and YFSETQ. Trimming took 0 bases from V and 1 from J; bases not matched to a gene: 4. CDR3 length: 16 amino acids. The CDR3 sequence: CASSLGTGAGNTEAFF. CDR3 DNA sequence: TGCGCCAGCAGCTTGGGGACAGGGGCCGGGAACACTGAAGCTTTCTTT. The variable domain in full, with the rest retrieved from reference TRBV5-1 and TRBJ1-1, is KAGVTQTPRYLIKTRGQQVTLSCSPISGHRSVSWYQQTPGQGLQFLFEYFSETQRNKGNFPGRFSGRQFSNSRSEMNVSTLELGDSALYLCASSLGTGAGNTEAFFGQGTRLTVV.

The rearrangement links TRBV20-1 to TRBJ2-3; 7 positions match TRBD1. The V gene end was trimmed by 3 bases and the J gene end by 6 bases; junction bases not matched to a gene: 6. Germline-derived CDR1 and CDR2 are DFQATT and SNEGSKA (reference sequence). The CDR3 loop spans 13 amino acids. CDR3 sequence: CSASNIQGDTQYF. Here the CDR3 DNA reads TGCAGTGCTAGTAATATACAGGGGGATACGCAGTATTTT.

V usage is TRBV6-1 and J usage is TRBJ1-2, with a possible D match to TRBD1 (6 bases). Deletions cut 1 base from V and 3 bases from J, with 15 bases between. Germline V gene data show CDR1 as MNHNS and CDR2 as SASEGT. This CDR3 has 16 residues. The CDR3: CASSEGQQGYDYGYTF. The CDR3 DNA sequence: TGTGCCAGCAGTGAAGGACAACAGGGATATGACTATGGCTACACCTTC.

CDR3 nucleotide sequence: TGTGCCAGCAGCCTGGGACAGAAAAATCAGCCCCAGCATTTT. Translating it yields CASSLGQKNQPQHF. The V call is TRBV7-2, the J call TRBJ1-5; 7 bases fit TRBD1. Germline CDR1 SGHTA, CDR2 FQGNSA. The CDR3 is made up of 14 amino acids. Germline trimming cut 5 bases from V and 4 bases from J; bases unmatched to any gene: 5.

This chain connects TRBV30 to TRBJ1-1; unclear D gene. V lost 0 bases to trimming and J lost 5 bases, with 7 bases between them. The CDR3 covers 12 residues. Germline loops: CDR1 GTSNPN, CDR2 SVGIG (reference sequence). The CDR3 coding sequence is TGTGCCTGGAGTGTTTATTTAACTGAAGCTTTCTTT. Residues: CAWSVYLTEAFF.

This sequence joins TRBV28 and TRBJ2-1; D is perhaps TRBD2 (6 bases). The CDR3 contains 14 residues. The V gene lost 6 bases and the J gene lost 2 bases, with 11 bases spanning the gap. Germline values: CDR1 MDHEN, CDR2 SYDVKM. DNA of the CDR3: TGTGCCAGCAGCCTTAGCGGCCCCTACAATGAGCAGTTCTTC. As protein: CASSLSGPYNEQFF.

The rearrangement joins TRBV11-2 to TRBJ1-2, with D unclear. The germline V gene encodes CDR1 SGHAT and CDR2 FQNNGV. The CDR3 has 13 residues. Trimming took 4 bases from V and 1 from J, leaving 7 bases between them. The CDR3 sequence: CASSYTVNYGYTF. The CDR3 DNA is TGTGCCAGCAGCTACACAGTTAACTATGGCTACACCTTC.

The chain's CDR3 is CASIGQGTYEQYF. The CDR3 bases are TGCGCCAGCATCGGACAGGGGACCTACGAGCAGTACTTC. This chain links TRBV10-1 with TRBJ2-7; 9 bases are a match to TRBD1. V gave up 7 bases and J gave up 2 bases; unmatched junction bases: 3. The germline CDR1 and CDR2 sequences are WNHNN and SYGVQD (reference sequence). The CDR3 extends over 13 amino acids.

This clone appeared a few times. The chain uses TRBV2 and TRBJ1-2; no definite D call. Germline CDR1 and CDR2: SNHLY and FYNNEI. V was pared by 0 bases and J by 8 bases, with 19 bases between. The CDR3 sequence is 16 residues long. CDR3 nucleotide sequence: TGTGCCAGCAGTGAAGCGCTCACCCCTTTCGCGTCCGGCTACACCTTC. It translates to CASSEALTPFASGYTF.

J is TRBJ1-2 and V is TRBV5-5, with D possibly matching TRBD1 (5 bases). CDR1 SGHKS and CDR2 YYEKEE come from the germline V gene (reference sequence). CDR3 length: 15 amino acids. V lost 2 bases and J 4 bases, leaving 15 bases between the germline ends. The CDR3 spells CASSFGSGGLYGYTF. The CDR3 DNA reads as TGTGCCAGCAGCTTCGGATCGGGGGGTCTCTATGGCTACACCTTC.

Written as DNA, the CDR3 is TGTGCCAGCAGCCAAGAATTTGATAGCGCGAACACCGGGGAGCTGTTTTTT. Translating it yields CASSQEFDSANTGELFF. The chain recombines TRBV3-1 (or the pseudogene TRBV3-2) with TRBJ2-2, with D tentatively TRBD2 (5 bases). Trimming left V 0 bases short and J 0 bases short, with 11 bases between. The CDR3 has 17 amino acids. Germline CDR1 is LGHDT and CDR2 is YNNKEL (reference sequence).

This chain connects TRBV5-4 to TRBJ1-1, with 10 nucleotides matching TRBD1. Trimming cost V 4 bases and J 1 base; bases outside gene matches: 7. Germline CDR1 and CDR2: SGHNT and YYREEE (reference sequence). The CDR3 has 16 residues. CDR3 sequence: CASSQGTGDKNTEAFF. The CDR3 DNA reads TGTGCCAGCAGCCAAGGGACAGGGGACAAGAACACTGAAGCTTTCTTT.

This clone has just a few counts. This chain connects TRBV5-4 to TRBJ1-1; D gene uncertain. Germline V gives CDR1 SGHNT, CDR2 YYREEE (reference sequence). The CDR3 has 15 amino acids. Trimming pared 2 bases from V and 5 bases from J, leaving 16 bases between. CDR3 in DNA: TGTGCCAGCAGCTTCCGGACTTCTCAAAGGACTGAAGCTTTCTTT. Protein: CASSFRTSQRTEAFF.

The chain has TRBV5-1 and TRBJ2-5; TRBD1 matches at 9 bases. Germline V gene data show CDR1 as SGHRS and CDR2 as YFSETQ. V gave up 7 bases and J gave up 6 bases; unmatched junction bases: 16. The CDR3 runs 16 residues. CDR3 nucleotide sequence: TGCGCCAGCGGCCTTCGACCGGGACAGGGTTTGCAGACCCAGTACTTC. Amino acid sequence: CASGLRPGQGLQTQYF. The full variable domain, its missing parts supplied by reference TRBV5-1 and TRBJ2-5, is KAGVTQTPRYLIKTRGQQVTLSCSPISGHRSVSWYQQTPGQGLQFLFEYFSETQRNKGNFPGRFSGRQFSNSRSEMNVSTLELGDSALYLCASGLRPGQGLQTQYFGPGTRLLVL.

This clone has a single count. This rearrangement joins TRBV24-1 to TRBJ2-7; 9 nucleotides match TRBD1. This CDR3 contains 14 residues. The germline gives CDR1 KGHDR, CDR2 SFDVKD. With V trimmed by 5 bases and J by 5 bases, 6 bases remained unmatched. CDR3 in DNA: TGTGCCACCAGTGCCGGGACAGGGCTCCACGAGCAGTACTTC. Residues: CATSAGTGLHEQYF.

This clone occurred once. V usage is TRBV3-1 (or the pseudogene TRBV3-2) and J usage is TRBJ2-3; 8 bases align to TRBD1. Germline trimming cut 2 bases from V and 10 bases from J; bases unmatched to any gene: 5. The CDR3 totals 13 residues. Germline values: CDR1 LGHDT, CDR2 YNNKEL (reference sequence). CDR3 in DNA: TGTGCCAGCAGCCAAACCCGACAGGGGTCGCAGTATTTT. Amino acid sequence: CASSQTRQGSQYF.